This T cell receptor (beta chain) comes out of a study of T cell repertoires in cytomegalovirus infection. CDR3 size: 13 residues. V was trimmed by 6 bases and J by 0 bases, leaving 7 bases between them. CDR1 and CDR2 (germline): SEHNR, FQNEAQ (reference sequence). TCRdb ran MiXCR on the reads and lists one entry per CDR3 protein. Found here are 450,000 to 600,000 distinct CDR3 sequences, around 11% of them singletons; the top ten hold approximately 10%. The study's findings and limits: In two of eight donors, the top clonotype was HLA-C-restricted CMV-specific. Summed public TCR beta family frequency identified CMV carriers bearing the relevant HLA.

This clonotype was recorded at least ten times. The target antigen is unknown. The chain has TRBV7-9 and TRBJ2-3; weak D call: TRBD1 (5 bases). The sequence was collected from a human donor in good health (CMV status not recorded). Some clones in this sample may be carry-over from other donors' samples. The specimen was PBMCs. The CDR3 is CASRQGSTDTQYF. CDR3 sequence (DNA): TGTGCCAGCAGGCAGGGTAGCACAGATACGCAGTATTTT.